The rows below give T cell receptor beta chains drawn from one sample of a study of shared clonotypes between healthy human individuals. Assay: immunoSEQ multiplex PCR; the TCRdb copy retains only in-frame clones and omits some. The sample consists of roughly 1,500,000 clones, approximately 98.5% of them appearing once. Sequencing was carried out using naive CD4+ T cells sorted from blood. These receptors came from a man aged 30-40 years in good health. CDR3s include the opening cysteine and the closing phenylalanine or tryptophan. The D gene is left open where the match is weak. Where a row states a size, it is once, few, many or the class of an expanded clone; other rows omit it.

TRBV5-1,.,TRBJ2-3,TRBD2,CASSGASGSSDTQYF,TGCGCCAGCAGCGGGGCTAGCGGGAGCTCAGATACGCAGTATTTT
TRBV2,.,TRBJ1-5,.,CASKEGTPRGQPQHF,TGTGCCAGCAAGGAGGGGACACCACGGGGTCAGCCCCAGCATTTT
TRBV28,.,TRBJ2-7,.,CASSPGWEQYF,TGTGCCAGCAGTCCCGGTTGGGAGCAGTACTTC
TRBV5-4,.,TRBJ1-4,TRBD1,CASSPQATGNNEKLFF,TGTGCCAGCAGCCCGCAGGCGACAGGGAACAATGAAAAACTGTTTTTT
TRBV19,.,TRBJ1-5,.,CASSLNQPQHF,TGTGCCAGTAGCCTCAATCAGCCCCAGCATTTT
TRBV6-1,.,TRBJ1-5,.,CASSGGPGQPQHF,TGTGCCAGCAGTGGGGGACCGGGGCAGCCCCAGCATTTT
TRBV27,.,TRBJ1-5,TRBD1,CASSWDRDQPQHF,TGTGCCAGCAGTTGGGACAGGGATCAGCCCCAGCATTTT
TRBV6-5,.,TRBJ2-7,.,CASSQGFRNEQYF,TGTGCCAGCAGTCAGGGGTTTAGAAACGAGCAGTACTTC
TRBV6-1,.,TRBJ2-4,.,CASSSDGLAKNIQYF,TGTGCCAGCAGTTCGGACGGTTTAGCCAAAAACATTCAGTACTTC
TRBV21-1,.,TRBJ2-1,.,CASSKSRRSSYNEQFF,TGTGCCAGCAGCAAATCTCGGCGTAGCTCCTACAATGAGCAGTTCTTC
TRBV2,.,TRBJ2-1,TRBD2,CASRREGLDEQFF,TGTGCCAGCAGGCGGGAGGGCCTTGATGAGCAGTTCTTC
TRBV28,.,TRBJ2-3,TRBD2,CASSPPGLAGGPLGDTQYF,TGTGCCAGCAGTCCACCAGGGCTAGCGGGAGGGCCACTAGGAGATACGCAGTATTTT
TRBV10-3,.,TRBJ1-3,.,CAISAYSSGNTIYF,TGTGCCATCAGTGCGTACAGCTCTGGAAACACCATATATTTT
TRBV9,.,TRBJ1-2,TRBD1,CASGVGTANYGYTF,TGTGCCAGCGGGGTCGGGACAGCTAACTATGGCTACACCTTC
TRBV11-2,.,TRBJ2-1,TRBD2,CASSSGPGLADNEQFF,TGTGCCAGCAGCAGCGGACCCGGACTAGCCGACAATGAGCAGTTCTTC
TRBV7-2,once,TRBJ2-7,.,CASSPGRSGQLGEQYF,TGTGCCAGCAGCCCGGGAAGGTCGGGGCAGTTGGGCGAGCAGTACTTC
TRBV7-9,many,TRBJ2-7,.,CASSLLTGADEQYF,TGTGCCAGCAGCTTATTAACGGGTGCAGACGAGCAGTACTTC
TRBV7-9,.,TRBJ1-1,.,CASSLRPGDISEAFF,TGTGCCAGCAGCTTAAGGCCCGGGGATATTTCTGAAGCTTTCTTT
TRBV4-1,.,TRBJ1-2,TRBD1,CASSQSGQGLSGYTF,TGCGCCAGCAGCCAATCGGGACAGGGGCTGAGTGGCTACACCTTC
TRBV5-6,.,TRBJ2-1,.,CASSLVGGEQFF,TGTGCCAGCAGCTTGGTCGGGGGTGAGCAGTTCTTC
TRBV10-2,.,TRBJ1-2,.,CASSQTGTPYGYTF,TGCGCCAGCAGCCAAACCGGGACACCGTACGGCTACACCTTC
TRBV27,.,TRBJ2-3,.,CASRRMEDTQYF,TGTGCCAGCAGGAGAATGGAAGATACGCAGTATTTT
TRBV11-2,.,TRBJ1-1,TRBD1,CASSFRQGSTEAFF,TGTGCCAGCAGCTTCCGACAGGGGAGTACTGAAGCTTTCTTT
TRBV5-1,.,TRBJ2-7,TRBD2,CASSLELAGGREQYF,TGCGCCAGCAGCTTGGAACTAGCGGGAGGGCGCGAGCAGTACTTC
TRBV2,.,TRBJ1-3,.,CASSERGTGNTIYF,TGTGCCAGCAGTGAGCGGGGAACTGGAAACACCATATATTTT
TRBV7-9,.,TRBJ2-4,.,CASSNLGHRDIQYF,TGTGCCAGCAGCAACCTGGGACACCGGGACATTCAGTACTTC
TRBV9,.,TRBJ2-7,TRBD1,CASSLTPTGKGEQYF,TGTGCCAGCAGTCTCACGCCGACAGGGAAGGGCGAGCAGTACTTC
TRBV5-1,.,TRBJ2-1,TRBD2,CASSTTGTSGEFF,TGCGCCAGCAGCACTACCGGAACTAGCGGGGAGTTCTTC
TRBV9,.,TRBJ2-3,.,CASSGMVGSTDTQYF,TGTGCCAGCAGCGGGATGGTCGGGAGTACAGATACGCAGTATTTT
TRBV5-1,.,TRBJ2-3,TRBD1,CASSWRFQGADTDTQYF,TGCGCCAGCAGCTGGCGTTTCCAGGGGGCGGACACAGATACGCAGTATTTT
TRBV5-1,.,TRBJ1-1,.,CASSLVGQRNTEAFF,TGCGCCAGCAGCTTGGTAGGACAACGAAACACTGAAGCTTTCTTT
TRBV15,once,TRBJ1-4,TRBD1,CATSRVGQRNEKLFF,TGTGCCACCAGCAGGGTGGGACAGAGAAATGAAAAACTGTTTTTT
TRBV9,.,TRBJ2-7,TRBD2,CASSAEIAGGPVEQYF,TGTGCCAGCAGCGCCGAAATAGCGGGAGGGCCGGTCGAGCAGTACTTC
TRBV7-8,.,TRBJ1-3,.,CASSQDTLPGNTIYF,TGTGCCAGCAGTCAGGACACCCTACCCGGAAACACCATATATTTT
TRBV6-1,.,TRBJ2-7,TRBD2,CASSWSGTSGSEQYF,TGTGCCAGCAGTTGGTCCGGGACTAGCGGGAGTGAGCAGTACTTC
TRBV29-1,.,TRBJ2-7,TRBD2,CSVGTSDSYEQYF,TGCAGCGTCGGGACTAGCGACTCCTACGAGCAGTACTTC
TRBV5-1,.,TRBJ1-2,.,CASKLGSGANYGYTF,TGCGCCAGCAAGCTCGGTTCGGGGGCTAACTATGGCTACACCTTC
TRBV6-5,.,TRBJ1-5,.,CASSYSGASNQPQHF,TGTGCCAGCAGTTACTCTGGAGCTAGCAATCAGCCCCAGCATTTT
TRBV11-3,.,TRBJ2-1,.,CASQGVDNEQFF,TGTGCCAGTCAAGGCGTGGACAATGAGCAGTTCTTC
TRBV11-2,.,TRBJ2-3,.,CASTSSPTDTQYF,TGTGCCAGCACCTCTTCCCCCACAGATACGCAGTATTTT
TRBV14,.,TRBJ2-7,TRBD2,CASSQVNSGRYEQYF,TGTGCCAGCAGCCAAGTTAATAGCGGGAGGTACGAGCAGTACTTC
TRBV2,.,TRBJ2-7,TRBD1,CASKHQGARTYEQYF,TGTGCCAGCAAACATCAGGGGGCAAGGACCTACGAGCAGTACTTC
TRBV7-9,.,TRBJ1-2,.,CASSLAGTNGGYTF,TGTGCCAGCAGCTTAGCGGGGACGAACGGGGGCTACACCTTC
TRBV10-2,.,TRBJ2-7,TRBD2,CASSEVAGVSSYEQYF,TGCGCCAGCAGTGAAGTAGCGGGGGTGAGCTCCTACGAGCAGTACTTC
TRBV7-2,.,TRBJ1-3,.,CASSSDRGGNTIYF,TGTGCCAGCAGCTCCGACAGAGGGGGAAACACCATATATTTT
TRBV19,.,TRBJ2-1,.,CASSIGHGAYNEQFF,TGTGCCAGTAGTATAGGCCATGGGGCCTACAATGAGCAGTTCTTC
TRBV2,.,TRBJ2-1,TRBD2,CASSVERGYNEQFF,TGTGCCAGCAGCGTAGAGCGGGGATACAATGAGCAGTTCTTC
TRBV6-6,.,TRBJ2-1,TRBD2,CASRPVSGMAYNEQFF,TGTGCCAGCCGGCCCGTTAGCGGGATGGCCTACAATGAGCAGTTCTTC
TRBV15,.,TRBJ2-2,.,CATSNPRGSLNTGELFF,TGTGCCACCAGCAACCCACGGGGGTCTCTCAACACCGGGGAGCTGTTTTTT
TRBV10-2,.,TRBJ2-7,.,CASSATGSYEQYF,TGCGCCAGCAGTGCCACCGGTTCCTACGAGCAGTACTTC
TRBV6-5,once,TRBJ2-3,.,CTTQRSFGTDTQYF,TGTACGACACAAAGGAGTTTCGGCACAGATACGCAGTATTTT
TRBV6-6,.,TRBJ2-1,.,CASSSPAGGTISGQFF,TGTGCCAGCAGTTCCCCGGCAGGGGGGACAATTTCAGGGCAGTTCTTC
TRBV21-1,.,TRBJ2-3,.,CASSKVVIRDKRDTQYF,TGTGCCAGCAGCAAAGTAGTGATCCGGGATAAGAGGGATACGCAGTATTTT
TRBV28,.,TRBJ2-7,TRBD2,CATLAGGPYYEQYF,TGTGCCACCTTAGCGGGAGGGCCTTACTACGAGCAGTACTTC
TRBV29-1,.,TRBJ2-4,.,CSVAGLAKNIQYF,TGCAGCGTTGCTGGGTTAGCCAAAAACATTCAGTACTTC
TRBV25-1,.,TRBJ2-6,.,CASSEYRQGISGANVLTF,TGTGCCAGCAGTGAATATCGGCAGGGGATATCTGGGGCCAACGTCCTGACTTTC
TRBV9,.,TRBJ2-5,TRBD2,CASSVDGTSQETQYF,TGTGCCAGCAGCGTAGATGGGACTAGTCAAGAGACCCAGTACTTC
TRBV5-4,.,TRBJ2-3,.,CASSLGLPRDRPDTQYF,TGTGCCAGCAGCTTGGGACTACCGCGGGACCGACCAGATACGCAGTATTTT
TRBV30,.,TRBJ1-3,TRBD1,CAWSGQGSGNTIYF,TGTGCCTGGAGCGGACAGGGCTCGGGAAACACCATATATTTT